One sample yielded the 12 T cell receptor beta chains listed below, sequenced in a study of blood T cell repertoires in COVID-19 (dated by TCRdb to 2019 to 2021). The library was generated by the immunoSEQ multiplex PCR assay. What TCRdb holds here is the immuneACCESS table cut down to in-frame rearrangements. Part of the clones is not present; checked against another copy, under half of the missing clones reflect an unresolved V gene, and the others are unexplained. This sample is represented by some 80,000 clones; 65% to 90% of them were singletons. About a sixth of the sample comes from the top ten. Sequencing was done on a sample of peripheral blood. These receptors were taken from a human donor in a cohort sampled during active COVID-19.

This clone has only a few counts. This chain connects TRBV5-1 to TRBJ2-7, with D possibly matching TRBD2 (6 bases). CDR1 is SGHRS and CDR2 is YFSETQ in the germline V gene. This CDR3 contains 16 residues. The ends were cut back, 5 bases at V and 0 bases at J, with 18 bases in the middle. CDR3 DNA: TGCGCCAGCAGTTCAGCCGTGACGGGGGTCTCCTACGAGCAGTACTTC. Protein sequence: CASSSAVTGVSYEQYF.

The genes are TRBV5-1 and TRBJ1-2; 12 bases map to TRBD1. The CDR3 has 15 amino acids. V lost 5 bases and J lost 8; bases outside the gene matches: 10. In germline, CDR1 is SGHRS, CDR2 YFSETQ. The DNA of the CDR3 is TGCGCCAGCAGACCCCTTCCGGGACAGGGGGCAGGCTACACCTTC. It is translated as CASRPLPGQGAGYTF.

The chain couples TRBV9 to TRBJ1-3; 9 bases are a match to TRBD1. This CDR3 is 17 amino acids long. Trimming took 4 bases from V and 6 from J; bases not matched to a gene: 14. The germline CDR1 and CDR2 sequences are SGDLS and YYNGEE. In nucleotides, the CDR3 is TGTGCCAGCAGCCCACGGGTCGACAGGGGGTTTGTAAACACCATATATTTT. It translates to CASSPRVDRGFVNTIYF.

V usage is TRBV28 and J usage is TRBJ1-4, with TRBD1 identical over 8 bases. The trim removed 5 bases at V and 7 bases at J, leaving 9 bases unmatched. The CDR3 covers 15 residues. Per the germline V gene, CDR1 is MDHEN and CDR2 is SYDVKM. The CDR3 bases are TGTGCCAGCAGTCGACCCAGGGGGCGCATTGAAAAACTGTTTTTT. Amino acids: CASSRPRGRIEKLFF.

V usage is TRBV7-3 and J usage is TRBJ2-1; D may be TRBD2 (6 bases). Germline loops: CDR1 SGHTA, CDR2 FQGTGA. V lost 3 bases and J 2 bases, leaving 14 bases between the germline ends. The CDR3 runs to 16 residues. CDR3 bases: TGTGCCAGCAGCTTTGGTCCTTCGGGGGCCTACAATGAGCAGTTCTTC. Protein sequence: CASSFGPSGAYNEQFF. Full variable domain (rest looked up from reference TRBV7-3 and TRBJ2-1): GAGVSQTPSNKVTEKGKYVELRCDPISGHTALYWYRQSLGQGPEFLIYFQGTGAADDSGLPNDRFFAVRPEGSVSTLKIQRTERGDSAVYLCASSFGPSGAYNEQFFGPGTRLTVL.

DNA for the CDR3: TGTGCCACCAGCCGTCGGGACACCGAGAACACTGAAGCTTTCTTT. Translation gives CATSRRDTENTEAFF. The chain carries TRBV15 and TRBJ1-1; possibly TRBD1 for D (6 bases). CDR3 size: 15 residues. Between the trimmed V and J ends, which lost 5 bases and 1 base, there was a span of 14 bases. CDR1 LNHNV and CDR2 YYDKDF come from the germline V gene (reference sequence).

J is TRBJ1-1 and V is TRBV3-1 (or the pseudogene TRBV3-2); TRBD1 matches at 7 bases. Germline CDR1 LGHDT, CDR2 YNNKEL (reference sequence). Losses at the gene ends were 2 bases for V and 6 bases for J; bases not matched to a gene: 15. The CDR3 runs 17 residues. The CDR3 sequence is CASSQILTKGARAEAFF. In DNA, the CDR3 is TGTGCCAGCAGCCAAATACTTACCAAGGGGGCCAGGGCTGAAGCTTTCTTT.

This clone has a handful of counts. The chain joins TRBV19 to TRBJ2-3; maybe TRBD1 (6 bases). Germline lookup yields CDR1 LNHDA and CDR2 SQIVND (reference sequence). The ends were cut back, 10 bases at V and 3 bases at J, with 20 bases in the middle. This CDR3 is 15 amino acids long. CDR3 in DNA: TGTGCCACTACCCCCACGACAGGACAAACAGATACGCAGTATTTT. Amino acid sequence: CATTPTTGQTDTQYF.

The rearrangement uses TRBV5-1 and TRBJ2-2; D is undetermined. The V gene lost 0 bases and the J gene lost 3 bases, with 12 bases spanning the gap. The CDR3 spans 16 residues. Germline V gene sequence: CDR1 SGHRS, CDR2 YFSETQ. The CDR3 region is CASSLAVVRDTGELFF. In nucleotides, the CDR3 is TGCGCCAGCAGCTTGGCCGTCGTACGCGACACCGGGGAGCTGTTTTTT. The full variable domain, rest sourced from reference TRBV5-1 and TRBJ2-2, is KAGVTQTPRYLIKTRGQQVTLSCSPISGHRSVSWYQQTPGQGLQFLFEYFSETQRNKGNFPGRFSGRQFSNSRSEMNVSTLELGDSALYLCASSLAVVRDTGELFFGEGSRLTVL.

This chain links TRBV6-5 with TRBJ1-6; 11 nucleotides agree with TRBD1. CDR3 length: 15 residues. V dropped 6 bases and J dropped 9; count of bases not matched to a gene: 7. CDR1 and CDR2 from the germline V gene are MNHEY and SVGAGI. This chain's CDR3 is CASRLDRGQSSPLHF. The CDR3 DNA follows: TGTGCCAGCAGGCTGGACAGGGGGCAAAGTTCACCCCTCCACTTT.

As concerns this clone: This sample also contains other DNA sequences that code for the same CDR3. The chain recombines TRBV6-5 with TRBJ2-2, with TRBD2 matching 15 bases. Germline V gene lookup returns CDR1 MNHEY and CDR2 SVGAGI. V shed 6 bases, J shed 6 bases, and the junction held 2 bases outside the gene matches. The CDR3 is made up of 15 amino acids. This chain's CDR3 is CASSRTSGRAGELFF. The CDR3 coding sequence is TGTGCCAGCAGCAGGACTAGCGGGAGGGCCGGGGAGCTGTTTTTT.

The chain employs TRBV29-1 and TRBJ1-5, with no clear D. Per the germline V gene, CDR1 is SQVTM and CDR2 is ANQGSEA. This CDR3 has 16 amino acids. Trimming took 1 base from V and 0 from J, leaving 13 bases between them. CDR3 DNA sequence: TGCAGCGTTGAAGGAGGGCAGCGACCTAGCAATCAGCCCCAGCATTTT. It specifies CSVEGGQRPSNQPQHF.